This TCR beta chain was sequenced for a study of blood T cell repertoires in COVID-19. CDR1 is SGDLS and CDR2 is YYNGEE in the germline V gene. The CDR3 totals 15 residues. Losses at the gene ends were 1 base for V and 5 bases for J; bases not matched to a gene: 7. As processed by the authors: Reference gene primer amplification gave nucleated cell count estimates. Using immunoSEQ multiplex PCR, the repertoire was profiled, and TCRdb retains in-frame clones only, with some absent. That table supplies the V and J calls and clone size; D and trimming were determined from the DNA. The sample records some 200,000 clones, 84% being singletons.

The chain recombines TRBV9 with TRBJ1-1; 8 nucleotides line up with TRBD1. Sequenced input: peripheral blood. The sequence came from a woman of 80 years or more with COVID-19, enrolled during active disease. The CDR3 bases are TGTGCCAGCAGCGTACGGCAGGGGGCGGGAACTGAAGCTTTCTTT. Translation gives CASSVRQGAGTEAFF.